A selection of T cell receptor beta chains follows, all from one sample in a study of T cells in Graves' hyperthyroidism and ophthalmopathy. TCRdb itself ran the multiplex PCR reads through MiXCR, one entry per CDR3 protein. The sample lists about 570,000 distinct CDR3 sequences; about 45% were seen once. The specimen sequenced was peripheral blood or thyroid tissue (not recorded which). The receptors were sampled from an adult woman with Graves' disease, either hyperthyroidism or ophthalmopathy (not recorded which). The CDR3 runs from the conserved cysteine through the conserved F or W. Each record gives: clone size, V gene, J gene, D gene, CDR3 protein, CDR3 DNA. The D gene is left open where the match is weak. Not all rows give a size; the values are once, few, many and, for expanded clones, a class.

.	TRBV10-3	TRBJ2-1	.	CAISVPTRSSYNEQFF	TGTGCCATCAGTGTGCCCACTAGGAGCTCCTACAATGAGCAGTTCTTC
once	TRBV3-1	TRBJ2-5	TRBD2	CASSAGTSGTIQETQYF	TGTGCCAGCAGTGCCGGGACTAGCGGGACAATCCAAGAGACCCAGTACTTC
.	TRBV7-2	TRBJ1-5	TRBD1	CASSQDVGQGYQPQHF	TGCGCCAGCAGCCAAGACGTGGGACAGGGTTATCAGCCCCAGCATTTT
many	TRBV5-1	TRBJ1-1	.	CASSLSQQLNTEAFF	TGCGCCAGCAGCTTGAGTCAGCAGTTGAACACTGAAGCTTTCTTT
few	TRBV7-9	TRBJ1-1	TRBD1	CASSGQAKGEAFF	TGTGCCAGCAGTGGACAGGCCAAGGGTGAAGCTTTCTTT
many	TRBV3-1	TRBJ1-1	TRBD1	CASSQEGGLTEAFF	TGTGCCAGCAGCCAAGAAGGGGGCTTGACTGAAGCTTTCTTT
many	TRBV10-3	TRBJ1-1	TRBD1	CAIGGQLNTEAFF	TGTGCCATCGGGGGACAGTTGAACACTGAAGCTTTCTTT
medium-sized	TRBV14	TRBJ2-7	TRBD2	CASSQGGLAVGEQYF	TGTGCCAGCAGCCAAGGGGGACTAGCGGTTGGCGAGCAGTACTTC
many	TRBV5-1	TRBJ1-1	TRBD1	CASTFDRGTEAFF	TGCGCCAGCACTTTTGACAGGGGAACTGAAGCTTTCTTT
.	TRBV20-1	TRBJ1-1	.	CSAIRLLQLNTEAFF	TGCAGTGCTATCCGCCTTTTACAGTTGAACACTGAAGCTTTCTTT
.	TRBV5-6	TRBJ1-4	TRBD1	CASRNFRTGDNEKLFF	TGTGCCAGCAGAAACTTCCGGACAGGAGATAATGAAAAACTGTTTTTT
many	TRBV20-1	TRBJ1-4	.	CSARHSGLANEKLFF	TGCAGTGCCCGCCACTCAGGGTTAGCTAATGAAAAACTGTTTTTT
.	TRBV29-1	TRBJ2-5	TRBD1	CSARPRTGRGFETQYF	TGCAGTGCTAGGCCGAGAACGGGCAGGGGGTTCGAGACCCAGTACTTC
.	TRBV27	TRBJ2-2	.	CASSLDRGVNTWELFF	TGTGCCAGCAGTCTTGACCGGGGCGTGAACACCTGGGAGCTGTTTTTT
many	TRBV14	TRBJ1-1	.	CASSYTVGTEAFF	TGTGCCAGCAGCTATACAGTGGGCACTGAAGCTTTCTTT
.	TRBV15	TRBJ2-2	TRBD2	CATSRRGFDTGELFF	TGTGCCACCAGCAGGCGGGGGTTCGACACCGGGGAGCTGTTTTTT
.	TRBV5-1	TRBJ2-6	.	CASSYTLGRGGSGANVLTF	TGCGCCAGCAGCTATACTTTAGGACGAGGAGGCTCTGGGGCCAACGTCCTGACTTTC
.	TRBV29-1	TRBJ2-5	.	CSVEASKETQYF	TGCAGCGTTGAGGCTAGTAAGGAGACCCAGTACTTC
.	TRBV7-2	TRBJ1-6	.	CASSLGVRVGGSPLHF	TGTGCCAGCAGCTTAGGGGTGCGGGTCGGAGGTTCACCCCTCCACTTT
.	TRBV2	TRBJ1-5	.	CASSPVTSNQPQHF	TGTGCCAGCAGTCCAGTCACGAGCAATCAGCCCCAGCATTTT
.	TRBV7-3	TRBJ2-3	.	CASSLRGMGTDTQYF	TGTGCCAGCAGCTTACGCGGGATGGGCACAGATACGCAGTATTTT
.	TRBV29-1	TRBJ1-2	TRBD1	CSEGTGNYGYTF	TGCAGCGAAGGGACAGGGAACTATGGCTACACCTTC
many	TRBV13	TRBJ1-2	.	CASSLGQVYGYTF	TGTGCCAGCAGCTTAGGACAGGTCTATGGCTACACCTTC
many	TRBV6-5	TRBJ2-6	.	CASSYSESGANVLTF	TGTGCCAGCAGTTACTCGGAATCTGGGGCCAACGTCCTGACTTTC
.	TRBV20-1	TRBJ2-7	.	CSAAIGSSYEQYF	TGCAGTGCGGCCATAGGGAGCTCCTACGAGCAGTACTTC
few	TRBV10-3	TRBJ1-5	.	CAIRRETNQPQHF	TGTGCCATCCGGAGGGAAACCAATCAGCCCCAGCATTTT
.	TRBV10-1	TRBJ1-1	.	CASSISGTRSAFF	TGCGCCAGCTCAATATCAGGGACGAGATCAGCTTTCTTT
many	TRBV11-2	TRBJ2-2	TRBD2	CASSRGLAGTGELFF	TGTGCCAGCAGCCGAGGACTAGCGGGCACCGGGGAGCTGTTTTTT
.	TRBV7-6	TRBJ2-5	.	CASSPDPHVQETQYF	TGTGCCAGCAGCCCAGATCCCCATGTCCAAGAGACCCAGTACTTC
once	TRBV7-8	TRBJ1-5	.	CASSPGRINQPQHF	TGTGCCAGCAGCCCGGGGAGGATCAATCAGCCCCAGCATTTT
many	TRBV11-2	TRBJ1-2	.	CASSFRDNYGYTF	TGTGCCAGCAGCTTCCGGGACAACTATGGCTACACCTTC
.	TRBV2	TRBJ2-7	.	CASSQDKSYEQYF	TGTGCCAGCAGTCAAGACAAGTCCTACGAGCAGTACTTC
.	TRBV10-3	TRBJ2-5	TRBD2	CAIRPGTSGSDQETQYF	TGTGCCATCAGGCCCGGGACTAGCGGGAGTGATCAAGAGACCCAGTACTTC
.	TRBV28	TRBJ2-6	.	CASTLGPSGANVLTF	TGTGCCAGCACCTTGGGACCCTCTGGGGCCAACGTCCTGACTTTC
few	TRBV5-1	TRBJ2-7	.	CASSWVGQGHSYEQYF	TGCGCCAGCAGCTGGGTCGGGCAGGGGCACTCCTACGAGCAGTACTTC
.	TRBV7-2	TRBJ1-2	TRBD1	CASRAPGGNGYTF	TGTGCCAGCAGAGCCCCAGGGGGCAACGGCTACACCTTC
.	TRBV12-3/TRBV12-4	TRBJ1-5	.	CASSLRDLRARGNQPQHF	TGTGCCAGCAGTTTGCGGGATCTGAGGGCCAGGGGCAATCAGCCCCAGCATTTT
many	TRBV5-6	TRBJ1-5	.	CASSRRGSNQPQHF	TGTGCCAGCAGCCGCCGGGGGAGCAATCAGCCCCAGCATTTT
few	TRBV7-9	TRBJ1-2	.	CASSLGTGPGYTF	TGTGCCAGCAGCTTAGGCACAGGGCCTGGCTACACCTTC
.	TRBV20-1	TRBJ1-5	.	CSAPRVNSNQPQHF	TGCAGTGCTCCCAGGGTCAATAGCAATCAGCCCCAGCATTTT
.	TRBV7-9	TRBJ1-1	.	CASRQMGAEAFF	TGTGCCAGCAGGCAAATGGGGGCTGAAGCTTTCTTC
many	TRBV9	TRBJ2-5	TRBD2	CASSAGGLAGGLETQYF	TGTGCCAGCAGCGCCGGGGGACTAGCGGGAGGATTGGAGACCCAGTACTTC